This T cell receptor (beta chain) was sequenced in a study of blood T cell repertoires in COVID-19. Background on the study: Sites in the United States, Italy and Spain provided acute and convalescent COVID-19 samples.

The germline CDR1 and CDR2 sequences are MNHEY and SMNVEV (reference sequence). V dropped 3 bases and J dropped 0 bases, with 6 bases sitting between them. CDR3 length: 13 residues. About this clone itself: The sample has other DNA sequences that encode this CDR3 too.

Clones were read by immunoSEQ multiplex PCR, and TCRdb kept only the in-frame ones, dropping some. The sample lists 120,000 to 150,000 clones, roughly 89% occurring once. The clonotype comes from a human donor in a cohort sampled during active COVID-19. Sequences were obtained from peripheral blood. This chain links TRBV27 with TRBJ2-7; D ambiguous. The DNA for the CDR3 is TGTGCCAGCAGTTTGGGCACCTCCTACGAGCAGTACTTC. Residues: CASSLGTSYEQYF.